Here is one TCR beta chain with its context. Its specific antigen is unknown. No qualities accompany the bases; no much larger clone lies one base away. This entry is derived from a study of graft-versus-host responses after intestinal transplantation (dated by TCRdb to the early 2020s). In terms of the full investigation: The transplants that recipients got were multivisceral, liver-intestinal, or isolated intestinal. Every recipient was given anti-thymocyte globulin induction, followed by approximately three years of maintenance tacrolimus and steroids. After intestinal transplantation, graft-versus-host and host-versus-graft alloreactive T cell clones were followed in the graft, circulation and bone marrow using bulk TCR-beta CDR3 sequencing. To identify alloreactive clones, pre-transplant mixed lymphocyte reaction products were sequenced and compared with unstimulated pre-transplant donor and recipient T cells. A cohort of about 26 intestinal transplant recipients, including one retransplant, was enrolled, and 3 patients lacking pretransplant specimens were excluded. Donor T cell macrochimerism was defined as a peak of at least 4% donor T cells among recipient peripheral blood mononuclear cells. Samples from three later patients were sequenced in-house on an Illumina MiSeq with MiXCR processing rather than by the commercial service. What the work shows at the level of the full study, not this receptor alone: The relatively low number and heterogeneity of intestinal transplant patients limited the conclusions. High GvH to HvG T cell clonal ratios were observed in the allografts of patients with donor T cell macrochimerism. Early after transplant, peak levels of circulating GvH clones were found to be associated with declines in HvG clones. GvH clones were detected in recipient bone marrow, and some appeared earlier in ileal mucosa or blood, consistent with an intestinal mucosal origin.

Looking up the germline V gene yields CDR1 SQVTM and CDR2 ANQGSEA. There are 13 amino acids in the CDR3, from cysteine to phenylalanine inclusive. Here the CDR3 DNA is all that survives: 39 bases in frame from base 1. V is clipped by 4 bases and J by 5 bases, and the sequence between their germline boundaries is 14 bases long. The library was obtained by the immunoSEQ multiplex PCR assay. For most patients, genomic DNA was isolated with the Qiagen DNeasy Blood and Tissue Kit and sent frozen to Adaptive Biotechnologies for TCR sequencing. Adaptive Biotechnologies carried out high-throughput TCR-beta CDR3 sequencing of genomic DNA for most patients. The published analysis was carried out like this. TCR sequencing data were retrieved from Adaptive's ImmunoSEQ software for 15 to 20 patients, whereas three other patients were processed with MiXCR and VDJtools. To correct CD4 versus CD8 sorting errors, sequences present in both subsets at a frequency ratio below 5:1 were removed. CDR3 nucleotide sequences shared between donor and recipient were removed because their origin could not be assigned. To count as alloreactive, a clone needed at least 2-fold expansion over unstimulated cells and a minimum CFSE-low frequency of 0.002% (template counts) or 0.001% (read counts). A clone was considered mappable if detected in the sequenced pre-transplant spleen, lymph node, or MLR CFSE-low populations of the donor or recipient. Cumulative frequency of alloreactive clones was calculated as a percentage of all sequences weighted by copy number. TCRdb carries this immuneACCESS record with in-frame sequences only. Its versions omit some clonotypes, under half of them owing to an unresolved V gene in the studies checked, with the rest unexplained. The V and J calls and the clone size are those of that table, but D and trimming were determined from the DNA. Counted in this sample were over 90,000 clones; 91% of them appeared once. 0.18% of the sample lies in the top ten.

The sample's time point label is to be understood as: cells obtained before transplantation from donor or recipient. CD3+CD4+ and CD3+CD8+ populations were FACS-sorted from unstimulated pre-transplant donor and recipient cells taken from spleen or lymph nodes. This chain is built from TRBV29-1 and TRBJ2-5; TRBD1 is a possible D gene, resting on 6 matching bases. The TCR comes from a human donor who was the organ donor for an intestinal transplant. Material: unstimulated CD4+ T cells sorted from spleen or lymph node cells, obtained before transplant. The CDR3 is CSVATGSWETQYF. In nucleotide form, the sequence is TGCAGCGTTGCCACAGGGTCCTGGGAGACCCAGTACTTC.